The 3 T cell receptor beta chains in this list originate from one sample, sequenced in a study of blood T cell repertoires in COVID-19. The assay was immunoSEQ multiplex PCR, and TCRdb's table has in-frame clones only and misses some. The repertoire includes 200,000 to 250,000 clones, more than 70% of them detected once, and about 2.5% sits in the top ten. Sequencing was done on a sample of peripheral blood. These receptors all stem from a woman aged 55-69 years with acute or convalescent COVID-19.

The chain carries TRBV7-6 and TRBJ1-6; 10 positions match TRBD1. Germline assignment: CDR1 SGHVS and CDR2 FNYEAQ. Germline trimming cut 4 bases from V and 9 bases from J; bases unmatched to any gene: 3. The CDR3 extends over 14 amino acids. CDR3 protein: CASSSRDRGSPLHF. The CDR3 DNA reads TGTGCCAGCAGCTCCCGGGACAGGGGTTCACCCCTCCACTTT. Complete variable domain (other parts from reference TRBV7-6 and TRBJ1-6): GAGVSQSPRYKVTKRGQDVALRCDPISGHVSLYWYRQALGQGPEFLTYFNYEAQQDKSGLPNDRFSAERPEGSISTLTIQRTEQRDSAMYRCASSSRDRGSPLHFGNGTRLTVT.

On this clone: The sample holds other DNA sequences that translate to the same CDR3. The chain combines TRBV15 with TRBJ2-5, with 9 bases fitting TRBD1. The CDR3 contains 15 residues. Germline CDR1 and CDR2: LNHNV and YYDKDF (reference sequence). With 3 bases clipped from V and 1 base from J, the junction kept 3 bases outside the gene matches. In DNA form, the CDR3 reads TGTGCCACCAGCAGGGACAGGGGCCCCCAAGAGACCCAGTACTTC. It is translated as CATSRDRGPQETQYF.

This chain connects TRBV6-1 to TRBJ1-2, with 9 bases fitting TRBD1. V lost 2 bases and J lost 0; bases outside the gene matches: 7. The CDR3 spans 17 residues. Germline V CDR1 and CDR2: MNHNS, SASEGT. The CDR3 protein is CASSERVTGGPNYGYTF. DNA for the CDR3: TGTGCCAGCAGTGAACGGGTCACAGGGGGCCCTAACTATGGCTACACCTTC.